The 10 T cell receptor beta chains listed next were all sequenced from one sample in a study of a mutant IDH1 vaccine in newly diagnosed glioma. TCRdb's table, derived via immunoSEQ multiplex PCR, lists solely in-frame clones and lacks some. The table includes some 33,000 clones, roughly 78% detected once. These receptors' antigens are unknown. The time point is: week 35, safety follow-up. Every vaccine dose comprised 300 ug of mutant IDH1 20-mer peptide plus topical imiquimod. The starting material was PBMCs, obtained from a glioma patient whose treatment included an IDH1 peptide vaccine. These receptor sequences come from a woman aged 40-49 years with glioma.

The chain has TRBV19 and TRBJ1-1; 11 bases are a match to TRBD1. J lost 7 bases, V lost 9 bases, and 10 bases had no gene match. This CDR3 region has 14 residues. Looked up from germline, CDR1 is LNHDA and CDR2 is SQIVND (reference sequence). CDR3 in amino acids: CASSPGTGGSEAFF. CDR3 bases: TGTGCCAGCAGCCCCGGGACAGGGGGGAGTGAAGCTTTCTTT.

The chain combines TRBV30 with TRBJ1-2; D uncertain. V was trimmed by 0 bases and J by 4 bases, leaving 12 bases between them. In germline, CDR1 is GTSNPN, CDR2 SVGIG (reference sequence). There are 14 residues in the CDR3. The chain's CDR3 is CAWSVIGLGYGYTF. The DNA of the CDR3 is TGTGCCTGGAGTGTGATAGGCCTTGGCTATGGCTACACCTTC.

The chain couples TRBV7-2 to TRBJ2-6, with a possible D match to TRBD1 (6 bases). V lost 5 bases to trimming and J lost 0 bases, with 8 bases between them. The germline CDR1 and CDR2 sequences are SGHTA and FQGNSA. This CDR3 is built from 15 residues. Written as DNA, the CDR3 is TGTGCCAGCAGCAGCAGGGGCTCTGGGGCCAACGTCCTGACTTTC. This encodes CASSSRGSGANVLTF.

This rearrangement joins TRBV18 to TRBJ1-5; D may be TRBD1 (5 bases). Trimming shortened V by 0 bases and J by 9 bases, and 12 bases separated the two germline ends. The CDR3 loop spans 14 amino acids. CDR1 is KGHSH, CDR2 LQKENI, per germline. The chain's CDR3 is CASSPPWGDAPQHF. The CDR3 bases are TGTGCCAGCTCACCACCGTGGGGGGACGCGCCCCAGCATTTT.

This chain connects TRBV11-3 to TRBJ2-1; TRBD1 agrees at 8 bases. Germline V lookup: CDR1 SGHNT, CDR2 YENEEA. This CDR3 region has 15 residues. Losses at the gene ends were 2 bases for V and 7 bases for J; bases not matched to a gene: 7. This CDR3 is CASSLHRDRRNEQFF. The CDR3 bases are TGTGCCAGCAGCTTACACAGGGACAGGAGGAATGAGCAGTTCTTC.

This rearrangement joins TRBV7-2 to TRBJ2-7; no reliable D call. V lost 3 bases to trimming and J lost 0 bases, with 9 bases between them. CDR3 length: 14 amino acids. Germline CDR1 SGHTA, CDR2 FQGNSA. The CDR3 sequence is CASSFPRSSYEQYF. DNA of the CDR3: TGTGCCAGCAGCTTCCCAAGGAGCTCCTACGAGCAGTACTTC.

CDR3 protein: CASSQQGNTGELFF. CDR3 sequence (DNA): TGTGCCAGCTCGCAACAGGGCAACACCGGGGAGCTGTTTTTT. The rearrangement links TRBV18 to TRBJ2-2; D may be TRBD1 (6 bases). Trimming shortened V by 6 bases and J by 2 bases, and 10 bases separated the two germline ends. The CDR3 runs to 14 residues. Germline V lookup: CDR1 KGHSH, CDR2 LQKENI.

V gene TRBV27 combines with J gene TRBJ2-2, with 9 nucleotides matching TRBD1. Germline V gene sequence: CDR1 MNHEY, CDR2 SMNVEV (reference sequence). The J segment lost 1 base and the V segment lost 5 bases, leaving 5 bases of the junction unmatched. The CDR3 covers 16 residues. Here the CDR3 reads CASSPQGQGNTGELFF. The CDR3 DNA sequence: TGTGCCAGCAGTCCCCAGGGACAGGGGAACACCGGGGAGCTGTTTTTT.

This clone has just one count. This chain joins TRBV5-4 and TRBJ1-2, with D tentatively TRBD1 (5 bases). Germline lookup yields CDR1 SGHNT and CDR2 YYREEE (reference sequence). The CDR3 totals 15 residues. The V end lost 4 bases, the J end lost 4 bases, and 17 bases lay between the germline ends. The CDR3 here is CASSPGTSVTYGYTF. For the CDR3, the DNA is TGTGCCAGCAGCCCTGGGACCTCCGTCACCTATGGCTACACCTTC.

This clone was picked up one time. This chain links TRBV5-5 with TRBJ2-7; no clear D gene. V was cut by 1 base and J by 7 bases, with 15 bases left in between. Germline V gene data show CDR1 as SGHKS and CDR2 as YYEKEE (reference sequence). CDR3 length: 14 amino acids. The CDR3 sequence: CASSLRLPTGEQYF. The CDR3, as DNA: TGTGCCAGCAGCTTGCGTTTACCTACTGGTGAGCAGTACTTC.